These 30 T cell receptor beta chains originate from one sample sequenced in a study of T cell repertoires in cytomegalovirus infection. From the reads, TCRdb called clonotypes with MiXCR, one entry per CDR3 protein. Of 700,000 to 900,000 distinct CDR3 sequences in the sample, just under 30% were seen once. Their target antigens are unknown. This specimen was cultured CD8+ T cells from PBMCs, taken from culture after CMV antigen stimulation. Receptors originate from a human donor in good health (CMV status not recorded). Some clones in this sample may be carry-over from other donors' samples.

This clonotype has a handful of counts. V gene TRBV15 combines with J gene TRBJ2-7, with 9 bases matching TRBD2. Trimming took 0 bases from V and 4 from J; bases not matched to a gene: 7. Germline CDR1 is LNHNV and CDR2 is YYDKDF (reference sequence). This CDR3 spans 16 amino acids. CDR3 loop: CATSRDLLAGPYEQYF. The CDR3 region has the DNA TGTGCCACCAGCAGAGATCTCCTAGCGGGGCCTTACGAGCAGTACTTC.

This chain joins TRBV27 and TRBJ2-1; D is ambiguous. V was cut by 6 bases and J by 0 bases, with 6 bases left in between. Germline V gene lookup returns CDR1 MNHEY and CDR2 SMNVEV (reference sequence). The CDR3 consists of 13 residues. The CDR3 DNA is TGTGCCAGCAGCGCCATCTCCTACAATGAGCAGTTCTTC. Protein product: CASSAISYNEQFF.

V and J are TRBV6-6 and TRBJ2-1, with D unresolved. The germline CDR1 and CDR2 sequences are MNHNY and SVGAGI (reference sequence). CDR3 size: 12 residues. Trimming cost V 2 bases and J 4 bases, with 3 bases left between them. The DNA of the CDR3 is TGTGCCAGCAGTTACAGGTACAATGAGCAGTTCTTC. It codes for CASSYRYNEQFF.

This clonotype was counted ten times or more. The chain carries TRBV7-2 and TRBJ1-5, with D uncertain. The CDR3 has 15 residues. Trimming removed 1 base at V and 0 bases at J, with 7 bases between. CDR1 is SGHTA and CDR2 is FQGNSA in the germline V gene. CDR3 region: CASSLDGVSNQPQHF. CDR3 nucleotide sequence: TGTGCCAGCAGCTTAGATGGGGTTAGCAATCAGCCCCAGCATTTT.

This clonotype showed up many times. The chain couples TRBV6-1 to TRBJ2-1; TRBD2 might be the D (6 bases). CDR1 is MNHNS and CDR2 is SASEGT in the germline V gene. V dropped 5 bases and J dropped 5 bases, with 10 bases sitting between them. The CDR3 loop spans 13 amino acids. The DNA of the CDR3 is TGTGCCAGCAGTCCCACGGGGGACAATGAGCAGTTCTTC. It yields the protein CASSPTGDNEQFF.

The sample holds a few counts of this clonotype. V gene TRBV6-5 combines with J gene TRBJ2-7, with 7 bases lining up with TRBD1. Germline values: CDR1 MNHEY, CDR2 SVGAGI. This CDR3 contains 15 residues. The V segment lost 6 bases and the J segment 1 base; nucleotides outside the gene matches: 9. CDR3 in amino acids: CASRPGQSLSYEQYF. CDR3 bases: TGTGCCAGCAGGCCGGGACAGTCTCTTTCCTACGAGCAGTACTTC.

The CDR3 protein is CASSPPSRGGRPYEQYF. The CDR3 DNA sequence: TGTGCCAGCAGCCCCCCCTCGAGGGGGGGGCGCCCCTACGAGCAGTACTTC. The V call is TRBV12-3 or TRBV12-4, the J call TRBJ2-7, with D possibly TRBD2 on 7 matching bases. V dropped 6 bases and J dropped 2 bases, with 23 bases sitting between them. This CDR3 has 17 amino acids.

The V call is TRBV5-6, the J call TRBJ1-2, with 8 nucleotides matching TRBD1. The CDR3 is made up of 14 amino acids. V lost 0 bases and J lost 4; bases outside the gene matches: 2. From germline, CDR1 is SGHDT and CDR2 YYEEEE. DNA of the CDR3: TGTGCCAGCAGCTTGGGACAGGGGCGCTATGGCTACACCTTC. It yields the protein CASSLGQGRYGYTF.

In its sample, this clonotype was seen a few times. V gene TRBV19 combines with J gene TRBJ1-1, with TRBD1 as a possible D gene (5 bases). Germline V gives CDR1 LNHDA, CDR2 SQIVND (reference sequence). This CDR3 region has 13 residues. V lost 9 bases, J lost 4 bases, and 15 bases lay in between. As DNA, the CDR3 is TGTGCCAGCAACCAGGGTAGTCGCACTGAAGCTTTCTTT. Its translation is CASNQGSRTEAFF.

The chain uses TRBV9 and TRBJ2-6; 8 positions match TRBD2. In germline, CDR1 is SGDLS, CDR2 YYNGEE. The CDR3 loop spans 16 amino acids. V shed 7 bases and J 2 bases; nucleotides not matched to a gene: 8. CDR3: CASGNGGAAGANVLTF. For the CDR3, the DNA is TGTGCCAGCGGTAACGGGGGGGCCGCTGGGGCCAACGTCCTGACTTTC.

This clonotype was found many times. The chain employs TRBV23-1 and TRBJ2-7; no clear D. TRBV23-1 is given ORF status, its function remaining uncertain. Trimming pared 4 bases from V and 3 bases from J, leaving 7 bases between. The length of the CDR3 is 12 residues. The CDR3 bases are TGCGCCAGCAGTCCCGACTGCTACGAGCAGTACTTC. Its protein is CASSPDCYEQYF.

This sequence joins TRBV6-1 and TRBJ2-7; no clear D gene. The CDR3 length is 14 residues. The V end was cut by 5 bases, the J end by 0 bases, with 11 bases between. Germline values: CDR1 MNHNS, CDR2 SASEGT. The CDR3: CASSTTTLSYEQYF. The CDR3 bases are TGTGCCAGCAGTACAACGACACTCTCCTACGAGCAGTACTTC.

V is TRBV5-5 and J is TRBJ2-3; D perhaps matches TRBD2 (7 bases). Germline V gene sequence: CDR1 SGHKS, CDR2 YYEKEE (reference sequence). V was shortened by 0 bases and J by 0 bases, with 17 bases between the two germline ends. The CDR3 is 18 amino acids. The CDR3 sequence: CASSLEVRRGPSTDTQYF. CDR3 nucleotide sequence: TGTGCCAGCAGCTTGGAAGTGAGGCGGGGGCCTAGCACAGATACGCAGTATTTT. Supplemented by reference TRBV5-5 and TRBJ2-3, the full variable domain reads DAGVTQSPTHLIKTRGQQVTLRCSPISGHKSVSWYQQVLGQGPQFIFQYYEKEERGRGNFPDRFSARQFPNYSSELNVNALLLGDSALYLCASSLEVRRGPSTDTQYFGPGTRLTVL.

This clonotype was observed many times. The chain recombines TRBV6-5 with TRBJ1-5, with D perhaps TRBD1 (5 bases). The V and J ends lost 2 bases and 0 bases respectively, with 11 bases between them. This CDR3 spans 16 amino acids. Germline CDR1 is MNHEY and CDR2 is SVGAGI. This chain's CDR3 is CASSYLGTNSNQPQHF. The CDR3 DNA reads TGTGCCAGCAGTTACCTGGGGACGAATAGCAATCAGCCCCAGCATTTT.

This clonotype turned up a few times. This chain links TRBV2 with TRBJ1-5; 7 nucleotides line up with TRBD1. This CDR3 is built from 17 residues. J gave up 0 bases and V 10 bases, and 15 bases lay outside the gene matches. Germline lookup yields CDR1 SNHLY and CDR2 FYNNEI. CDR3 region: CATSTRDRYNSNQPQHF. CDR3 sequence (DNA): TGTGCCACCTCGACAAGGGACAGATACAATAGCAATCAGCCCCAGCATTTT. Based on the CDR3 plus reference TRBV2 and TRBJ1-5, the full variable domain is EPEVTQTPSHQVTQMGQEVILRCVPISNHLYFYWYRQILGQKVEFLVSFYNNEISEKSEIFDDQFSVERPDGSNFTLKIRSTKLEDSAMYFCATSTRDRYNSNQPQHFGDGTRLSIL.

As regards this clonotype: A much larger clone is a single base away; this may be a read error. V gene TRBV7-6 combines with J gene TRBJ2-2, with D tentatively TRBD1 (8 bases). The CDR3 is 18 amino acids. Germline V CDR1 and CDR2: SGHVS, FNYEAQ. CDR3 nucleotides: TGTGCCAGCAACTTAGCCCTACACGGACAGGGAGGGACCGGGGAGCTGTTTTTT. Its translation is CASNLALHGQGGTGELFF.

The chain recombines TRBV4-3 with TRBJ2-7, with D hard to call. Germline-derived CDR1 and CDR2 are LGHNA and YSLEER. V was shortened by 2 bases and J by 0 bases, with 11 bases between the two germline ends. CDR3 length equals 15 residues. The CDR3: CASSQWHSSSYEQYV. CDR3 sequence (DNA): TGCGCCAGCAGCCAATGGCACTCGAGCTCCTACGAGCAGTACGTC.

This clonotype was counted at least ten times. The chain employs TRBV7-6 and TRBJ2-5; D could derive from TRBD1 or TRBD2 (5 bases each). Looked up from germline, CDR1 is SGHVS and CDR2 is FNYEAQ. The CDR3 length is 16 residues. The ends were cut back, 1 base at V and 5 bases at J, with 17 bases in the middle. CDR3 bases: TGTGCCAGCAGCTTAGGTCTCAGGGACCCGCTGGAGACCCAGTACTTC. It is translated as CASSLGLRDPLETQYF.

This clonotype appeared a few times. This chain uses TRBV5-4 with TRBJ1-2; the match to TRBD1 covers 7 bases. The V gene's germline CDR1 is SGHNT and CDR2 YYREEE (reference sequence). V lost 6 bases to trimming and J lost 8 bases; unmatched junction nucleotides: 10. CDR3 length: 13 residues. DNA for the CDR3: TGTGCCAGCACCCGATACAGGGGCGACGGCTACACCTTC. The encoded protein is CASTRYRGDGYTF.

The chain has TRBV7-9 and TRBJ1-3; possible D gene TRBD1, 6 bases. Between the trimmed V and J ends, which lost 0 bases and 9 bases, there was a span of 15 bases. The CDR3 extends over 15 amino acids. Germline V CDR1 and CDR2: SEHNR, FQNEAQ (reference sequence). The DNA for the CDR3 is TGTGCCAGCAGCTTAGCCGACAGGTCCCGGGGCACCATATATTTT. Protein product: CASSLADRSRGTIYF. Looking up the rest from reference TRBV7-9 and TRBJ1-3 gives the full variable domain: DTGVSQNPRHKITKRGQNVTFRCDPISEHNRLYWYRQTLGQGPEFLTYFQNEAQLEKSRLLSDRFSAERPKGSFSTLEIQRTEQGDSAMYLCASSLADRSRGTIYFGEGSWLTVV.

This clonotype has more than one count but fewer than ten. The V gene is TRBV28, the J gene TRBJ1-2; TRBD1 is a possible D gene (5 bases). This CDR3 spans 16 amino acids. The V end lost 5 bases, the J end lost 1 base, and 17 bases lay between the germline ends. Germline values: CDR1 MDHEN, CDR2 SYDVKM. The CDR3 region has the DNA TGTGCCAGCAGTACCCCGGGACCCAGAAGTAACTATGGCTACACCTTC. It codes for CASSTPGPRSNYGYTF.

This clonotype has more than one count but fewer than ten. The chain has TRBV12-3 or TRBV12-4 and TRBJ2-5, with D unresolved. Trimming left V 3 bases short and J 2 bases short, with 7 bases between. CDR3 length: 13 amino acids. CDR3 loop: CASSFENQETQYF. The CDR3 DNA reads TGTGCCAGCAGTTTCGAGAATCAAGAGACCCAGTACTTC.

This clonotype turned up a few times. The rearrangement joins TRBV7-9 to TRBJ2-1; TRBD2 matches at 10 bases. V was clipped by 1 base and J by 10 bases; unmatched bases: 4. This CDR3 contains 14 residues. Germline assignment: CDR1 SEHNR and CDR2 FQNEAQ (reference sequence). In DNA form, the CDR3 reads TGTGCCAGCAGCTTAGTTACTAGCGGGGACGAGCAGTTCTTC. It yields the protein CASSLVTSGDEQFF.

The rearrangement uses TRBV7-9 and TRBJ2-6; 12 bases map to TRBD1. The germline V gene encodes CDR1 SEHNR and CDR2 FQNEAQ (reference sequence). The CDR3 runs 18 residues. J lost 2 bases, V lost 4 bases, and 6 bases had no gene match. In nucleotides, the CDR3 is TGTGCCAGCAGCTCCCCGGGACAGGGGGCGGCTGGGGCCAACGTCCTGACTTTC. It specifies CASSSPGQGAAGANVLTF.

In this sample, this clonotype turned up a few times. The rearrangement uses TRBV28 and TRBJ1-1, with D possibly matching TRBD1 (5 bases). The germline V gene encodes CDR1 MDHEN and CDR2 SYDVKM. V lost 7 bases and J 0 bases, leaving 15 bases between the germline ends. This CDR3 has 15 residues. DNA of the CDR3: TGTGCCAGCACCCCGCGCCGGGGCCTGAACACTGAAGCTTTCTTT. This gives the protein CASTPRRGLNTEAFF.

This chain joins TRBV4-3 and TRBJ1-6; D unresolved. There are 17 residues in the CDR3. Deletions cut 0 bases from V and 4 bases from J, with 13 bases between. The germline V gene encodes CDR1 LGHNA and CDR2 YSLEER. CDR3 amino acids: CASSQDFPRVYNSPLHF. In nucleotides, the CDR3 is TGCGCCAGCAGCCAAGATTTCCCCCGGGTTTATAATTCACCCCTCCACTTT.

There are many counts of this clonotype. The chain carries TRBV7-9 and TRBJ1-4, with no clear D. Trimming removed 5 bases from V and 7 bases from J, with 11 bases in between. Germline CDR1 reads SEHNR; CDR2 reads FQNEAQ (reference sequence). This CDR3 has 13 residues. The CDR3 reads CASSPVGSEKLFF. In nucleotides, the CDR3 is TGTGCCAGCAGCCCGGTTGGGAGTGAAAAACTGTTTTTT.

Many counts were recorded for this clonotype. V usage is TRBV7-6 and J usage is TRBJ2-7; D uncertain. Germline CDR1 SGHVS, CDR2 FNYEAQ. The CDR3 covers 13 residues. V shed 1 base and J shed 2 bases, with 6 bases lying between them. Here the CDR3 reads CASSLEGTYEQYF. The CDR3 DNA is TGTGCCAGCAGCTTAGAAGGGACCTACGAGCAGTACTTC.

This clonotype has at least ten counts. The rearrangement links TRBV6-2 or TRBV6-3 to TRBJ2-7, with a tentative D call TRBD2 (6 bases). The V gene's germline CDR1 is MNHEY and CDR2 SVGEGT. This CDR3 has 16 residues. V lost 6 bases, J lost 7 bases, and 25 bases lay in between. CDR3 sequence: CASSLASWKGGGEQYV. The CDR3 nucleotides read TGTGCCAGCAGCTTAGCTTCGTGGAAGGGTGGAGGGGAGCAGTACGTC.

V is TRBV12-3 or TRBV12-4 and J is TRBJ2-1, with 9 positions matching TRBD1. The CDR3 contains 13 residues. The V gene end was trimmed by 5 bases and the J gene end by 9 bases; junction bases not matched to a gene: 5. The CDR3 sequence is CASSPGTGSEQFF. The CDR3 nucleotides read TGTGCCAGCAGTCCCGGGACAGGGAGTGAGCAGTTCTTC.